Below are 19 T cell receptor beta chains sequenced from a single sample in a study of cytomegalovirus exposure and HLA in healthy donors. Researchers ran the PCR with 60 Vbeta and 13 Jbeta primers. TCRdb keeps only in-frame clones here, not all; method: immunoSEQ multiplex PCR. The sample includes approximately 150,000 clones, 80% to 90% of them seen just once. What was sequenced was PBMCs. The receptors derive from a woman in her 40s in good health and CMV-seropositive.

J is TRBJ1-1 and V is TRBV13; no clear D gene. The CDR3 has 16 residues. Trimming shortened V by 1 base and J by 5 bases, and 17 bases separated the two germline ends. CDR1 PRHDT and CDR2 FYEKMQ come from the germline V gene (reference sequence). Here the CDR3 reads CASSLVGMGIRTEAFF. DNA of the CDR3: TGTGCCAGCAGCTTAGTCGGGATGGGTATTAGGACTGAAGCTTTCTTT. Based on the CDR3 plus reference TRBV13 and TRBJ1-1, the full variable domain is AAGVIQSPRHLIKEKRETATLKCYPIPRHDTVYWYQQGPGQDPQFLISFYEKMQSDKGSIPDRFSAQQFSDYHSELNMSSLELGDSALYFCASSLVGMGIRTEAFFGQGTRLTVV.

DNA of the CDR3: TGTGCCAGCAGTCCCCCAGGTGGCAGGGGGTCAATTCGAGAAAAACTGTTTTTT. Translating it yields CASSPPGGRGSIREKLFF. V usage is TRBV28 and J usage is TRBJ1-4, with 7 bases identical to TRBD1. J was trimmed by 8 bases and V by 5 bases; bases with no gene match: 20. Germline V gives CDR1 MDHEN, CDR2 SYDVKM. The CDR3 length is 18 residues.

The chain links TRBV7-3 to TRBJ2-3, with TRBD2 matching 12 bases. CDR1 SGHTA and CDR2 FQGTGA come from the germline V gene. The CDR3 consists of 17 residues. The J segment lost 0 bases and the V segment lost 3 bases, leaving 4 bases of the junction unmatched. The CDR3 sequence: CASSLRTSGTSTDTQYF. Here the CDR3 DNA reads TGTGCCAGCAGCTTGAGGACTAGCGGGACTAGCACAGATACGCAGTATTTT.

The chain recombines TRBV5-4 with TRBJ1-4, with D possibly TRBD1 on 6 matching bases. Germline V gene data show CDR1 as SGHNT and CDR2 as YYREEE (reference sequence). V shed 4 bases and J shed 6 bases, with 13 bases lying between them. The CDR3 spans 14 residues. The CDR3 reads CASSPTEGDEKLFF. The CDR3 DNA reads TGTGCCAGCAGCCCGACAGAGGGGGATGAAAAACTGTTTTTT.

This chain links TRBV19 with TRBJ2-6; D is undetermined. This CDR3 region has 14 residues. Germline V CDR1 and CDR2: LNHDA, SQIVND (reference sequence). Deletions cut 6 bases from V and 0 bases from J, with 6 bases between. The chain's CDR3 is CASRALSGANVLTF. The CDR3 DNA is TGTGCCAGTAGGGCCCTCTCTGGGGCCAACGTCCTGACTTTC.

CDR3 nucleotides: TGTGCCAGCAGCTTGCCCCCCGGGACTAGCGGGAGGGCCCGGTATGAGCAGTTCTTC. It is translated as CASSLPPGTSGRARYEQFF. The rearrangement links TRBV7-3 to TRBJ2-1, with 16 nucleotides matching TRBD2. V was pared by 3 bases and J by 8 bases, with 13 bases of the junction left unmatched. Germline loops: CDR1 SGHTA, CDR2 FQGTGA. This CDR3 contains 19 residues. The variable domain in full, completed from reference TRBV7-3 and TRBJ2-1, reads GAGVSQTPSNKVTEKGKYVELRCDPISGHTALYWYRQSLGQGPEFLIYFQGTGAADDSGLPNDRFFAVRPEGSVSTLKIQRTERGDSAVYLCASSLPPGTSGRARYEQFFGPGTRLTVL.

This chain connects TRBV7-2 to TRBJ2-1, with 8 bases that match TRBD2. Germline assignment: CDR1 SGHTA and CDR2 FQGNSA. The CDR3 runs to 13 residues. V lost 7 bases, J lost 6 bases, and 5 bases stayed unmatched. The CDR3 sequence is CASTNLAGNEQFF. CDR3 nucleotide sequence: TGTGCCAGCACTAACCTAGCGGGCAATGAGCAGTTCTTC.

The J gene is TRBJ2-7, the V gene TRBV28; D remains unclear. V lost 7 bases, J lost 5 bases, and 12 bases lay in between. The V gene's germline CDR1 is MDHEN and CDR2 SYDVKM. The CDR3 extends over 12 amino acids. This chain's CDR3 is CASTRSIDEQYF. The CDR3 region has the DNA TGTGCCAGCACGCGGAGTATAGACGAGCAGTACTTC.

With respect to this clone: Germline and junction disagree at one end, which may indicate a read error. V is TRBV7-3 and J is TRBJ2-2; D gene unclear. Germline CDR1 is SGHTA and CDR2 is FQGTGA. CDR3 length equals 15 residues. The DNA of the CDR3 is TGTTCCAGCAGCTTAACTGGAGAAAACACCGGGGAGCTGTTTTTT. Translation: CSSSLTGENTGELFF.

This clone has just one count. The V and J genes are TRBV11-2 and TRBJ2-7; TRBD2 matches 13 bases. This CDR3 is 16 amino acids long. With 6 bases clipped from V and 4 bases from J, the junction kept 9 bases outside the gene matches. Germline CDR1 is SGHAT and CDR2 is FQNNGV. CDR3 region: CASRRGTSGKLYEQYF. For the CDR3, the DNA is TGTGCCAGCAGGAGGGGGACTAGCGGGAAATTGTACGAGCAGTACTTC.

The gene calls are TRBV4-2 and TRBJ2-1; a possible D gene is TRBD2 (6 bases). The CDR3 has 15 amino acids. Germline loops: CDR1 LGHNA, CDR2 YNFKEQ. Trimming shortened V by 5 bases and J by 2 bases, and 13 bases separated the two germline ends. CDR3 region: CASSTRDSAYNEQFF. CDR3 in DNA: TGTGCCAGCAGCACTCGGGACTCCGCCTACAATGAGCAGTTCTTC.

The rearrangement links TRBV9 to TRBJ1-1, with TRBD1 matching 8 bases. Germline-derived CDR1 and CDR2 are SGDLS and YYNGEE. V was pared by 2 bases and J by 3 bases, with 3 bases of the junction left unmatched. The CDR3 consists of 14 residues. The CDR3 loop reads CASSVDRGDTEAFF. The CDR3 DNA reads as TGTGCCAGCAGCGTTGACAGGGGTGACACTGAAGCTTTCTTT.

The chain couples TRBV18 to TRBJ1-1, with no clear D. The CDR3 runs to 14 residues. Germline CDR1 and CDR2: KGHSH and LQKENI. V was cut by 0 bases and J by 8 bases, with 13 bases left in between. CDR3 in DNA: TGTGCCAGCTCACCACCCCATAAGACTGGCGAAGCTTTCTTT. This codes for CASSPPHKTGEAFF.

The chain combines TRBV7-3 with TRBJ1-5; D not certain. V was trimmed by 3 bases and J by 5 bases, leaving 8 bases between them. CDR3 length: 13 amino acids. The germline V gene has CDR1 SGHTA and CDR2 FQGTGA. The CDR3 reads CASSLGRDQPQHF. CDR3 in DNA: TGTGCCAGCAGCTTGGGGAGGGATCAGCCCCAGCATTTT.

The chain couples TRBV2 to TRBJ2-5; 7 bases are a match to TRBD1. In germline, CDR1 is SNHLY, CDR2 FYNNEI. The CDR3 is 15 residues long. V lost 7 bases to trimming and J lost 5 bases; unmatched junction nucleotides: 13. Here the CDR3 reads CASKRQGHPLETQYF. CDR3 sequence (DNA): TGTGCCAGCAAGAGACAGGGCCACCCGTTGGAGACCCAGTACTTC.

The V call is TRBV9, the J call TRBJ2-5; a possible D gene is TRBD1 (7 bases). V lost 0 bases to trimming and J lost 0 bases, with 12 bases between them. The CDR3 is 16 residues long. From germline, CDR1 is SGDLS and CDR2 YYNGEE. The CDR3 sequence: CASSVESGGYQETQYF. The CDR3 nucleotides are TGTGCCAGCAGCGTAGAGTCAGGGGGGTACCAAGAGACCCAGTACTTC.

V and J are TRBV9 and TRBJ2-7, with TRBD2 identical over 7 bases. CDR3 length: 15 residues. V lost 0 bases and J lost 3; bases outside the gene matches: 6. Germline-derived CDR1 and CDR2 are SGDLS and YYNGEE. CDR3 nucleotides: TGTGCCAGCAGCGTAGAGAAGGGAGGGGACTACGAGCAGTACTTC. Protein: CASSVEKGGDYEQYF.

The chain carries TRBV19 and TRBJ2-3; D possibly corresponds to TRBD2 (6 bases). V lost 6 bases, J lost 6 bases, and 10 bases lay in between. CDR1 and CDR2 (germline): LNHDA, SQIVND (reference sequence). This CDR3 has 12 residues. CDR3 protein: CASRLAGDTQYF. The CDR3 nucleotides are TGTGCCAGTAGATTGGCGGGGGATACGCAGTATTTT.

J is TRBJ1-2 and V is TRBV6-5, with 9 bases aligning to TRBD1. Germline CDR1 is MNHEY and CDR2 is SVGAGI. The CDR3 totals 15 residues. J was trimmed by 8 bases and V by 5 bases; bases with no gene match: 12. CDR3 amino acids: CASSPPTGGAWGYTF. The CDR3 nucleotides read TGTGCCAGCAGTCCTCCCACAGGGGGCGCGTGGGGCTACACCTTC.